The clone carrying this T cell receptor beta chain was seen repeatedly, ten times or more. The antigen is not known. This sample stems from a study of neurological immune-mediated disorders. Study observations and caveats: HTLV-1-associated myelopathy had the most TCR clonal expansion, while multiple sclerosis had the least, a level that fell below healthy controls.

Synthesis of cDNA was carried out by template-switch 5'RACE. The reaction used 10-nucleotide random UMIs. Each sequencing run yielded over 160 million TCR-beta sequences from 15-18 subjects. TCRdb reprocessed the 5' RACE reads with MiXCR, giving one entry per CDR3 protein. The sample holds tens of thousands of distinct CDR3 sequences, about 10% seen once. As to time point: longitudinal time-point 2. Volunteers at a blood bank in Maryland, USA, were the healthy controls. Trimming removed 1 base at V and 2 bases at J, with 12 bases between. The CDR3 totals 15 residues. In germline, CDR1 is SGHRS, CDR2 YFSETQ.

The J gene is TRBJ1-1, the V gene TRBV5-1; D remains ambiguous. Sequencing input: PBMCs. This clonotype originated in a man aged 25 to 40 in good health. CDR3 DNA: TGCGCCAGCAGCTTGTCGTTCCTTCAAAACACTGAAGCTTTCTTT. This sequence encodes CASSLSFLQNTEAFF.